These 15 T cell receptor beta chains were sequenced from one sample in a study of control samples from healthy donors and cancer patients. Only in-frame clones appear in the TCRdb table, and some are missing; sequencing was by immunoSEQ multiplex PCR. The data show some 410,000 clones, 75% to 95% seen once. The material sequenced was PBMCs. The source of these receptors is a man in his forties with head and neck cancer.

CDR3 nucleotide sequence: TGCGCCAGCAGCTTTACCCCTCAGGTCTCTGGAAACACCATATATTTT. Translation: CASSFTPQVSGNTIYF. The rearrangement links TRBV5-1 to TRBJ1-3; D is unresolved. The V gene's germline CDR1 is SGHRS and CDR2 YFSETQ. V was clipped by 2 bases and J by 0 bases, with 12 bases between them. CDR3 length equals 16 residues.

The rearrangement uses TRBV7-8 and TRBJ2-7; 13 bases fit TRBD2. The CDR3 is made up of 19 amino acids. After removal of 1 base from V and 5 bases from J, the junction contained 14 bases not matched to a gene. CDR1 is SGHVS and CDR2 is FQNEAQ in the germline V gene. The CDR3 sequence is CASSLEDLLAGGLLDEQYF. The CDR3 region has the DNA TGTGCCAGCAGCTTAGAGGACCTACTAGCGGGAGGGCTTTTGGACGAGCAGTACTTC.

The chain uses TRBV5-1 and TRBJ2-3; 11 nucleotides match TRBD2. Germline trimming cut 5 bases from V and 2 bases from J; bases unmatched to any gene: 10. Germline CDR1 SGHRS, CDR2 YFSETQ. The CDR3 runs to 17 residues. CDR3 DNA: TGCGCCAGCAGGGGTACTAGCGGGGGCCTCTCCACAGATACGCAGTATTTT. This codes for CASRGTSGGLSTDTQYF.

The rearrangement joins TRBV7-9 to TRBJ1-2; 12 nucleotides match TRBD1. This CDR3 comprises 17 residues. J gave up 2 bases and V 0 bases, and 4 bases lay outside the gene matches. Germline-derived CDR1 and CDR2 are SEHNR and FQNEAQ (reference sequence). CDR3 DNA: TGTGCCAGCAGCTTAGCACAGGGACAGGGGGCGAACTATGGCTACACCTTC. It specifies CASSLAQGQGANYGYTF.

The chain is built from TRBV5-1 and TRBJ2-1; a possible D gene is TRBD1 (5 bases). The CDR3 consists of 16 residues. V dropped 4 bases and J dropped 3 bases, with 17 bases sitting between them. CDR1 SGHRS and CDR2 YFSETQ come from the germline V gene. For the CDR3, the DNA is TGCGCCAGCAGCCTGGCCGCACAGGTCCTCTACAATGAGCAGTTCTTC. Translating it yields CASSLAAQVLYNEQFF.

This chain links TRBV7-8 with TRBJ2-7; 12 nucleotides line up with TRBD1. Germline CDR1 is SGHVS and CDR2 is FQNEAQ. The junction had 11 bases not matched to a gene; V was cut back by 2 bases and J by 6 bases. The CDR3 is made up of 17 amino acids. This chain's CDR3 is CASSLNNPGQGAGEQYF. CDR3 nucleotides: TGTGCCAGCAGCTTAAACAACCCGGGACAGGGGGCAGGCGAGCAGTACTTC.

V is TRBV3-1 (or the pseudogene TRBV3-2) and J is TRBJ2-2, with D perhaps TRBD1 (6 bases). The CDR3 runs to 16 residues. V was cut by 4 bases and J by 2 bases, with 14 bases left in between. The germline gives CDR1 LGHDT, CDR2 YNNKEL (reference sequence). CDR3 protein: CASSPETGPNTGELFF. In DNA form, the CDR3 reads TGTGCCAGCAGCCCCGAGACAGGTCCAAACACCGGGGAGCTGTTTTTT.

This chain joins TRBV7-2 and TRBJ1-3; possibly TRBD1 for D (5 bases). Trimming took off 4 bases at V and 7 bases at J, with 8 bases between the two ends. This CDR3 region has 12 residues. The V gene's germline CDR1 is SGHTA and CDR2 FQGNSA. The CDR3 sequence: CASSSGGNTIYF. The CDR3 DNA is TGTGCCAGCAGCTCGGGGGGGAACACCATATATTTT. Full variable domain (missing parts from reference TRBV7-2 and TRBJ1-3): GAGVSQSPSNKVTEKGKDVELRCDPISGHTALYWYRQSLGQGLEFLIYFQGNSAPDKSGLPSDRFSAERTGGSVSTLTIQRTQQEDSAVYLCASSSGGNTIYFGEGSWLTVV.

The gene calls are TRBV20-1 and TRBJ2-2, with TRBD1 matching over 7 bases. Per germline, CDR1 DFQATT and CDR2 SNEGSKA (reference sequence). CDR3 length equals 15 residues. V shed 3 bases, J shed 1 base, and the junction held 5 bases outside the gene matches. The CDR3 spells CSASLGTENTGELFF. CDR3 bases: TGCAGTGCTAGTCTTGGGACAGAGAACACCGGGGAGCTGTTTTTT.

This chain's CDR3 is CASSVSSRGPPPARYYSNQPQHF. In DNA form, the CDR3 reads TGTGCCAGCAGCGTAAGTTCCCGGGGCCCGCCCCCCGCCCGCTATTATAGCAATCAGCCCCAGCATTTT. V usage is TRBV9 and J usage is TRBJ1-5; perhaps TRBD1 as D (5 bases). Germline CDR1 SGDLS, CDR2 YYNGEE. This CDR3 has 23 amino acids. V was clipped by 1 base and J by 0 bases, with 32 bases between them.

The chain links TRBV9 to TRBJ2-1, with 8 bases lining up with TRBD2. J gave up 0 bases and V 4 bases, and 6 bases lay outside the gene matches. The length of the CDR3 is 16 residues. CDR1 and CDR2 from the germline V gene are SGDLS and YYNGEE. This CDR3 is CASSSAGTSSYNEQFF. As DNA, the CDR3 is TGTGCCAGCAGCTCAGCCGGGACTAGCTCCTACAATGAGCAGTTCTTC.

This chain joins TRBV2 and TRBJ2-5; TRBD2 might be the D (5 bases). From germline, CDR1 is SNHLY and CDR2 FYNNEI. Trimming removed 3 bases from V and 5 bases from J, with 16 bases in between. The CDR3 totals 15 residues. CDR3 amino acids: CASSDIGRLGETQYF. CDR3 bases: TGTGCCAGCAGTGATATTGGGAGATTAGGGGAGACCCAGTACTTC.

Notes on this clone: This sample includes further DNA sequences coding for the same CDR3. V usage is TRBV6-6 and J usage is TRBJ2-7; 10 bases agree with TRBD1. The CDR3 totals 15 residues. Germline CDR1 MNHNY, CDR2 SVGAGI (reference sequence). J lost 3 bases, V lost 2 bases, and 4 bases had no gene match. This chain's CDR3 is CASSYPGQGIYEQYF. CDR3 sequence (DNA): TGTGCCAGCAGTTACCCGGGACAGGGGATCTACGAGCAGTACTTC.

The V and J genes are TRBV6-5 and TRBJ2-3; D is unclear. Germline V gene sequence: CDR1 MNHEY, CDR2 SVGAGI. The CDR3 has 15 residues. Trimming cost V 6 bases and J 0 bases, with 13 bases left between them. The chain's CDR3 is CASSVGRPSTDTQYF. The CDR3 DNA reads as TGTGCCAGCAGCGTAGGACGGCCCAGCACAGATACGCAGTATTTT.

V gene TRBV7-2 combines with J gene TRBJ2-7; D is ambiguous. Looked up from germline, CDR1 is SGHTA and CDR2 is FQGNSA. Trimming took 5 bases from V and 2 from J, leaving 4 bases between them. The CDR3 length is 11 residues. Written as DNA, the CDR3 is TGTGCCAGCAGCCATACCTACGAGCAGTACTTC. Its translation: CASSHTYEQYF.